This T cell receptor beta chain emerged from a study of shared clonotypes between healthy human individuals. General study points: An expected dependence of interdonor clonotype sharing on sequencing depth was noted.

Remarks on this clone: The antigen is unknown.

CDR3 length equals 15 residues. Germline lookup yields CDR1 LNHDA and CDR2 SQIVND (reference sequence). V was pared by 8 bases and J by 4 bases, with 12 bases of the junction left unmatched. As processed by the authors: Quality scores were absent from the junction-only immunoSEQ sequences, so filtering differed. Clones were read by immunoSEQ multiplex PCR, and TCRdb kept only the in-frame ones, dropping some. That table gives V, J and clone size, and the DNA gave D and trimming. This table holds 2 million to 2.5 million clones, about 94% found once. Sample: naive CD4+ T cells sorted from blood. Subset reported: CD45RA+ positively selected. The source of this sequence is a man aged 18 to 29 in good health. The J gene is TRBJ1-2, the V gene TRBV19, with 8 bases that match TRBD1. CDR3 region: CASETWTGSSYGYTF. The CDR3 DNA is TGTGCCAGTGAAACATGGACAGGGTCCTCCTATGGCTACACCTTC.